This T cell receptor (beta chain) derives from a study of regulatory T cells in long-lasting Graves disease. From germline, CDR1 is SGHAT and CDR2 FQNNGV. V was shortened by 4 bases and J by 7 bases, with 8 bases between the two germline ends. CDR3 length: 11 residues. The authors built TCR beta libraries using iRepertoire HTBI primers and Arm-PCR of CDR3 regions. Each CDR3 protein gets one entry after TCRdb re-called the multiplex PCR reads with MiXCR. The sample includes approximately 400,000 distinct CDR3 sequences, about 20% of them seen just once. Specified time point: persistent/refractory GD, antithyroid drugs over 5 years with positive TRAb. Researchers made the TCR library from RNA that was extracted from PBMCs. This clonotype was detected ten times or more.

The sample in question was peripheral blood mononuclear cells (PBMCs), obtained when the disease was refractory, from a patient treated with antithyroid drugs. V and J are TRBV11-2 and TRBJ2-7; no firm D call. The origin of this receptor is a female donor with Graves disease. The CDR3 coding sequence is TGTGCCAGCAGCTCGAGGCGGGAGCAGTACTTC. It is translated as CASSSRREQYF.